The rows below give T cell receptor beta chains drawn from one sample of a study of cytomegalovirus exposure and HLA in healthy donors. The data were produced by immunoSEQ multiplex PCR, yet TCRdb's version contains in-frame clones alone and is incomplete. Of 90,000 to 110,000 clones detected, 81% appear once; the ten largest clones hold under 2.5%. What was sequenced was PBMCs. The source is a woman under 40 in good health and CMV-seronegative. CDR3s include the opening cysteine and the closing phenylalanine or tryptophan. The D gene is left open where the match is weak.

D	length	V	J	CDR3	DNA
TRBD1	16	TRBV19	TRBJ1-5	CASSLAGQGSNQPQHF	TGTGCCAGTAGCCTCGCGGGACAGGGCAGCAATCAGCCCCAGCATTTT
TRBD2	15	TRBV27	TRBJ2-7	CASSSILAGSGEQYF	TGTGCCAGCAGTAGTATACTAGCGGGAAGTGGCGAGCAGTACTTC
NA	13	TRBV5-8	TRBJ1-1	CASSKQYNIEAFF	TGTGCCAGCAGCAAACAGTACAACATTGAAGCTTTCTTT
TRBD1	14	TRBV5-4	TRBJ1-2	CASSGTGTAYGYTF	TGTGCCAGCAGCGGAACCGGGACAGCCTATGGCTACACCTTC
TRBD1	13	TRBV11-3	TRBJ2-1	CASSSGTVNEQFF	TGTGCCAGCAGCTCCGGGACAGTCAATGAGCAGTTCTTC
NA	16	TRBV7-9	TRBJ2-2	CASSIRPPGDAGELFF	TGTGCCAGCAGCATACGTCCCCCAGGGGACGCCGGGGAGCTGTTTTTT
TRBD2	15	TRBV15	TRBJ2-7	CATSRGGSGSTEQYF	TGTGCCACCAGCAGAGGTGGGAGCGGGAGTACCGAGCAGTACTTC
NA	16	TRBV6-4	TRBJ2-3	CASDMEDLRGTDTQYF	TGTGCCAGCGACATGGAGGACTTACGGGGCACAGATACGCAGTATTTT
NA	15	TRBV11-2	TRBJ1-1	CASSFEGSSNTEAFF	TGTGCCAGCAGCTTCGAAGGGAGTTCAAACACTGAAGCTTTCTTT
TRBD2	16	TRBV7-6	TRBJ2-1	CASNLVLADEGGEQFF	TGTGCCAGCAATCTAGTACTAGCGGACGAGGGTGGTGAGCAGTTCTTC
NA	15	TRBV2	TRBJ1-3	CASSRGGLRGNTIYF	TGTGCCAGCAGTCGCGGGGGGCTCAGGGGAAACACCATATATTTT
NA	18	TRBV19	TRBJ2-2	CASSLKFSGRLNTGELFF	TGTGCCAGTAGTCTTAAATTTAGCGGCAGATTGAACACCGGGGAGCTGTTTTTT
TRBD1	12	TRBV28	TRBJ2-1	CASRIQGAEQFF	TGTGCCAGCAGAATACAGGGGGCTGAGCAGTTCTTC
NA	14	TRBV6-4	TRBJ2-2	CASKAEQGAGELFF	TGTGCCAGCAAGGCGGAGCAAGGGGCCGGGGAGCTGTTTTTT
TRBD2	15	TRBV9	TRBJ2-1	CASTRTSGKDNEQFF	TGTGCCAGCACCAGGACTAGCGGGAAAGACAATGAGCAGTTCTTC
NA	16	TRBV4-1	TRBJ2-3	CASSQVNLVSTDTQYF	TGCGCCAGCAGCCAAGTTAATCTAGTAAGCACAGATACGCAGTATTTT
TRBD2	16	TRBV7-9	TRBJ2-3	CSSSFLAGGPADTQYF	TGTTCCAGCAGCTTTCTAGCGGGAGGGCCAGCTGATACGCAGTATTTT
TRBD1	14	TRBV27	TRBJ1-5	CASSLKGAIQPQHF	TGTGCCAGCAGTTTAAAGGGGGCTATTCAGCCCCAGCATTTT
TRBD2	15	TRBV7-6	TRBJ2-1	CASSRGTSGRGEQFF	TGTGCCAGCAGCCGCGGGACTAGCGGGAGAGGTGAGCAGTTCTTC
TRBD1	16	TRBV6-6	TRBJ2-7	CASTLQEQGLQGEQYF	TGTGCCAGCACCCTACAGGAACAGGGGTTGCAGGGCGAGCAGTACTTC
TRBD2	17	TRBV7-6	TRBJ2-7	CASSFQGRLAGGHEQYF	TGTGCCAGCAGCTTTCAGGGACGACTAGCGGGAGGCCACGAGCAGTACTTC
NA	13	TRBV10-1	TRBJ2-7	CASSESSRYEQYF	TGCGCCAGCAGTGAGTCAAGCCGCTACGAGCAGTACTTC
NA	15	TRBV28	TRBJ2-3	CASSLPGIDTDTQYF	TGTGCCAGCAGTTTACCAGGGATAGACACAGATACGCAGTATTTT
TRBD2	15	TRBV5-6	TRBJ2-3	CASSWGLAGTDTQYF	TGTGCCAGCAGCTGGGGACTAGCGGGTACAGATACGCAGTATTTT
TRBD1	14	TRBV30	TRBJ1-1	CAWSPTGARAEAFF	TGTGCCTGGAGCCCAACAGGGGCGAGGGCTGAAGCTTTCTTT
TRBD1	12	TRBV7-9	TRBJ1-2	CASSWDRRGYTF	TGTGCCAGCAGCTGGGACAGGAGAGGCTACACCTTC
TRBD2	19	TRBV4-3	TRBJ2-2	CASSQEGVAGGPRVGELFF	TGCGCCAGCAGCCAAGAGGGGGTAGCGGGAGGGCCTAGGGTCGGGGAGCTGTTTTTT
NA	15	TRBV4-1	TRBJ1-4	CASSPTGLVNEKLFF	TGCGCCAGCAGCCCTACCGGACTGGTCAATGAAAAACTGTTTTTT
TRBD1	15	TRBV18	TRBJ1-2	CASSYGQGQGYGYTF	TGTGCCAGCTCATATGGACAGGGGCAGGGGTATGGCTACACCTTC
NA	16	TRBV27	TRBJ2-7	CASSLGDYNPLNEQYF	TGTGCCAGCAGTTTGGGAGACTACAACCCCTTGAACGAGCAGTACTTC
TRBD2	17	TRBV4-3	TRBJ2-3	CASSQEASGRRVDTQYF	TGCGCCAGCAGCCAAGAGGCTAGCGGGAGGCGGGTGGATACGCAGTATTTT
NA	11	TRBV28	TRBJ1-1	CASSFGGQAFF	TGTGCCAGCAGTTTCGGGGGTCAAGCTTTCTTT
TRBD2	14	TRBV6-1	TRBJ2-1	CASHLTSTWNEQFF	TGTGCCAGCCACCTGACTAGCACCTGGAATGAGCAGTTCTTC
NA	13	TRBV6-5	TRBJ1-1	CASMKGIRGLGFF	TGTGCCAGCATGAAGGGTATTCGGGGGTTGGGTTTCTTT
TRBD2	16	TRBV19	TRBJ2-1	CASSIGRTSGYNGQFF	TGTGCCAGTAGTATAGGTCGGACTAGCGGTTACAATGGGCAGTTCTTC